What follows is one T cell receptor (beta chain) and its context. Its antigen remains unknown. The sample comes from a study of T cells in lung cancer brain metastases. Overall study context: About 85% of the roughly 20 patients had a tobacco use history. Overall study results and limits: Paired primaries held more unique productive clones than brain metastases (median approximately 4,500 versus 1,500).

Profiling relied on immunoSEQ multiplex PCR, and the TCRdb table lists in-frame clones only, not all of them. The data contain 4,000 to 5,000 clones, roughly 90% of them singletons. This TCR was recovered from a man aged 60 to 75 with non-small cell lung cancer. Sample: tumor tissue from the primary lung tumor.

CDR3 DNA sequence: TGTGCCAGTAGTGCCGGGAGAGGGGTGTTAGCCAAAAACATTCAGTACTTC. Translating gives CASSAGRGVLAKNIQYF. The gene calls are TRBV19 and TRBJ2-4; maybe TRBD2 (6 bases). From germline, CDR1 is LNHDA and CDR2 SQIVND (reference sequence). The V gene lost 5 bases and the J gene lost 0 bases, with 17 bases spanning the gap. This CDR3 is built from 17 residues.